Listed below are T cell receptor beta chains from one sample, sequenced in a study of blood T cell repertoires in COVID-19. Profiled with immunoSEQ multiplex PCR; TCRdb holds only in-frame clones, not every one. Here the sample spans about 270,000 clones, around nine tenths being singletons. Sequenced: peripheral blood. Every receptor here comes from a man between 35 and 55 years old with active or convalescent COVID-19. Each CDR3 is given with its conserved first and last residue. A D gene is named only where the DNA matches it firmly. Only part of the rows carry a size: once, few, many, or a class if the clone is expanded.

d_call | j_call | clone_size | v_call | cdr3_nt | cdr3_aa
TRBD1 | TRBJ1-2 | NA | TRBV7-2 | TGTGCCAGCACACTAGGACCGGGACAGGGAATCTATGGCTACACCTTC | CASTLGPGQGIYGYTF
NA | TRBJ1-4 | NA | TRBV29-1 | TGCAGCGTTGCGTGGGGCAGCAGAAATGAAAAACTGTTTTTT | CSVAWGSRNEKLFF
NA | TRBJ1-4 | NA | TRBV19 | TGTGCCAGTAGTATAGTTGCCGGAGGTAATGAAAAACTGTTTTTT | CASSIVAGGNEKLFF
NA | TRBJ2-5 | NA | TRBV7-9 | TGTGCCAGCGGGTGGAGTTCGGAGACCCAGTACTTC | CASGWSSETQYF
NA | TRBJ2-5 | NA | TRBV6-6 | TGTGCCAGCAGTTACTCTCCGGAGGAGACCCAGTACTTC | CASSYSPEETQYF
NA | TRBJ2-2 | NA | TRBV14 | TGTGCCAGCAGCCAAGGCCGTCTCATCCGAGGCACCGGGGAGCTGTTTTTT | CASSQGRLIRGTGELFF
NA | TRBJ2-1 | NA | TRBV9 | TGTGCCAGCAGCGTAGGGAGGACTTCAAACAATGAGCAGTTCTTC | CASSVGRTSNNEQFF
TRBD1 | TRBJ1-5 | NA | TRBV2 | TGTGCCAGCAGTGAGCCAGGGGGACTCCAGCCCCAGCATTTT | CASSEPGGLQPQHF
NA | TRBJ1-1 | NA | TRBV7-9 | TGTGCCAGCAGCCAATACACTGAAGCTTTCTTT | CASSQYTEAFF
NA | TRBJ2-2 | NA | TRBV7-9 | TGTGCCAGCAGACAGACCACCGGGGAGCTGTTTTTT | CASRQTTGELFF
TRBD1 | TRBJ1-4 | NA | TRBV5-4 | TGTGCCAGCAGCTTGGGGGGGGACAGCGGTTGGGAAAAACTGTTTTTT | CASSLGGDSGWEKLFF
NA | TRBJ2-2 | NA | TRBV4-1 | TGCGCCAGCAGCCCGACTAGTCTGGCCGGGGAGCTGTTTTTT | CASSPTSLAGELFF
TRBD1 | TRBJ1-2 | NA | TRBV9 | TGTGCCAGCAGCGTAGTCTCAGTGGGCAGGGGGCCTAGTGGCTACACCTTC | CASSVVSVGRGPSGYTF
NA | TRBJ1-1 | NA | TRBV29-1 | TGCAGCGCTGCGGGGGGATTCAACACTGAAGCTTTCTTT | CSAAGGFNTEAFF
TRBD2 | TRBJ2-3 | NA | TRBV30 | TGTGCCTGGAGCCCGGGACTAGCGGGAGGGCGGGGAGGGGATACGCAGTATTTT | CAWSPGLAGGRGGDTQYF
NA | TRBJ2-1 | NA | TRBV11-2 | TGTGCCAGCAGCCCCCTCGGTTTTAATTACAATGAGCAGTTCTTC | CASSPLGFNYNEQFF
TRBD1 | TRBJ1-6 | NA | TRBV7-3 | TGTGCCAGCAGCTTATCAGGGGGTAATTCACCCCTCCACTTT | CASSLSGGNSPLHF
NA | TRBJ2-6 | NA | TRBV30 | TGTGCCCGCCGCGATAAGAGGGCCAACGTCCTGACTTTC | CARRDKRANVLTF
NA | TRBJ1-5 | NA | TRBV24-1 | TGTGCCACCAGCGACACTCAACCGGGGGACGGAAATCAGCCCCAGCATTTT | CATSDTQPGDGNQPQHF
TRBD1 | TRBJ2-1 | NA | TRBV6-2/TRBV6-3 | TGTGCCAGCAGTTATGCAGGGGGCTCCTACAATGAGCAGTTCTTC | CASSYAGGSYNEQFF
NA | TRBJ1-2 | NA | TRBV19 | TGTGCCAGTAGTGCCAGGGACTATGGCTACACCTTC | CASSARDYGYTF
TRBD1 | TRBJ1-3 | NA | TRBV3-1/TRBV3-2 | TGTGCCAGCAGCCAATGGACAGGGGGTGGAAACACCATATATTTT | CASSQWTGGGNTIYF
NA | TRBJ2-5 | NA | TRBV5-4 | TGTGCCAGCAGCTTGGCCGACGGGGGTCAAGAGACCCAGTACTTC | CASSLADGGQETQYF
NA | TRBJ2-2 | NA | TRBV9 | TGTGCCAGCAGCGAAAAAGGACTAACCGACACCGGGGAGCTGTTTTTT | CASSEKGLTDTGELFF
NA | TRBJ2-3 | NA | TRBV7-3 | TGTGCCAGCAGCCTAGCCGTTCGGGATACGCAGTATTTT | CASSLAVRDTQYF
NA | TRBJ1-5 | NA | TRBV3-1/TRBV3-2 | TGTGCCAGCAGCGGAAGCGGGACTGTGGGACCTAGCAATCAGCCCCAGCATTTT | CASSGSGTVGPSNQPQHF
NA | TRBJ1-3 | once | TRBV18 | TGTGCCAGCTCCGCAGAGGGTCCTTCTGGAAACACCATATATTTT | CASSAEGPSGNTIYF
NA | TRBJ1-2 | NA | TRBV19 | TGTGCCAGTAGTATAGCGGACAGCGGGGGCTATGGCTACACCTTC | CASSIADSGGYGYTF
NA | TRBJ2-7 | NA | TRBV6-2/TRBV6-3 | TGTGCCAGCAGTTTCCCCCTGGGGGTAGGGGAGGTGAGCGAGCAGTACTTC | CASSFPLGVGEVSEQYF
NA | TRBJ1-1 | few | TRBV29-1 | TGCAGCGGCGGATCGAACACTGAAGCTTTCTTT | CSGGSNTEAFF
NA | TRBJ2-5 | NA | TRBV19 | TGTGCCAGTACCCCCTCCTTCGGGGAAGGCCAAGAGACCCAGTACTTC | CASTPSFGEGQETQYF
TRBD1 | TRBJ2-2 | NA | TRBV19 | TGTGCCAGTAGTTACAGGGGGTACTCTAACACCGGGGAGCTGTTTTTT | CASSYRGYSNTGELFF